This TCR beta chain emerged from a study of blood T cell repertoires in COVID-19. This clone showed up just once. In the authors' workflow: Estimates of nucleated cell counts were drawn from the amplification of reference gene primers. The method was immunoSEQ multiplex PCR; TCRdb's version includes in-frame clones alone and lacks a portion of them. V, J and clone size are those of that table, while D and trimming were read from the DNA. The sample shows about 230,000 clones, about 88% of them seen only once. The sequenced sample consisted of peripheral blood. This receptor was taken from a man aged 35-49 years with acute or convalescent COVID-19.

This chain's CDR3 is CASSLLRYFHYGYTF. DNA of the CDR3: TGTGCCAGCAGTTTATTGAGGTACTTTCACTATGGCTACACCTTC. This chain links TRBV28 with TRBJ1-2; D is ambiguous. V was shortened by 1 base and J by 3 bases, with 12 bases between the two germline ends. Germline loops: CDR1 MDHEN, CDR2 SYDVKM. This CDR3 has 15 residues.